This T cell receptor (beta chain) was recorded in a study of OX40 agonist ivuxolimab in advanced cancers. TCRdb's copy holds only in-frame clones and misses some; the assay was immunoSEQ multiplex PCR. The sample has 55,000 to 70,000 clones; around 83% are singletons. J gave up 7 bases and V 5 bases, and 3 bases lay outside the gene matches. This CDR3 is 13 amino acids long. Germline lookup yields CDR1 MDHEN and CDR2 SYDVKM. The rearrangement joins TRBV28 to TRBJ1-4; 8 bases agree with TRBD1. Here the sequenced sample was CD4+ or CD8+ T cells sorted from blood, taken in a trial of the OX40 agonist ivuxolimab. This TCR was sampled from an adult with an advanced solid tumor such as melanoma, head and neck, liver or kidney cancer. The DNA of the CDR3 is TGTGCCAGCAGTAAGACAGGGGTTGAAAAACTGTTTTTT. Protein sequence: CASSKTGVEKLFF. The full variable domain, rest sourced from reference TRBV28 and TRBJ1-4, is DVKVTQSSRYLVKRTGEKVFLECVQDMDHENMFWYRQDPGLGLRLIYFSYDVKMKEKGDIPEGYSVSREKKERFSLILESASTNQTSMYLCASSKTGVEKLFFGSGTQLSVL.